These 10 T cell receptor beta chains came from one sample sequenced in a study of shared T cell receptors in the human thymus. The repertoire was sequenced with immunoSEQ multiplex PCR; TCRdb's copy has only in-frame clones and lacks some. In the table there are about 660,000 clones, roughly 90% of which are singletons. These data were likewise used in another study, on human thymus T cells.

The specimen sequenced was thymocytes. These receptors came from a boy less than two years old with a congenital heart defect.

This chain links TRBV13 with TRBJ2-7; 9 bases agree with TRBD2. Germline V gives CDR1 PRHDT, CDR2 FYEKMQ (reference sequence). This CDR3 contains 16 residues. V lost 0 bases and J lost 5; bases outside the gene matches: 8. The CDR3 region has the DNA TGTGCCAGCAGCTTAGGCGGGGTAGCGGGAGTTGACGAGCAGTACTTC. Its protein is CASSLGGVAGVDEQYF.

The chain combines TRBV4-3 with TRBJ2-1; D is possibly TRBD2 (5 bases). Between the trimmed V and J ends, which lost 1 base and 6 bases, there was a span of 10 bases. This CDR3 is 14 amino acids long. Germline assignment: CDR1 LGHNA and CDR2 YSLEER. DNA for the CDR3: TGCGCCAGCAGCCAAGGAGGACTCGGCAATGAGCAGTTCTTC. Translating it yields CASSQGGLGNEQFF.

V and J are TRBV30 and TRBJ1-6; weak D call: TRBD1 (6 bases). Germline CDR1 and CDR2: GTSNPN and SVGIG (reference sequence). The CDR3 contains 16 residues. Trimming left V 0 bases short and J 5 bases short, with 14 bases between. The CDR3 coding sequence is TGTGCCTGGAGTGTAGGGGGGGTAGGGGATAATTCACCCCTCCACTTT. Amino acid sequence: CAWSVGGVGDNSPLHF.

This chain joins TRBV6-5 and TRBJ2-2, with D hard to call. Trimming shortened V by 11 bases and J by 8 bases, and 21 bases separated the two germline ends. The CDR3 runs 14 residues. Germline V gene sequence: CDR1 MNHEY, CDR2 SVGAGI. The CDR3 DNA is TGTGCCGCCCCAGGAACCCCATTGTCGGGGGAGCTGTTTTTT. Translating it yields CAAPGTPLSGELFF.

This clone has a handful of counts. The gene calls are TRBV18 and TRBJ1-5; 7 bases are shared with TRBD1. Trimming cost V 2 bases and J 5 bases; bases outside gene matches: 9. This CDR3 spans 16 amino acids. Germline V gene lookup returns CDR1 KGHSH and CDR2 LQKENI. The CDR3: CASSPEGTVEYQPQHF. In DNA, the CDR3 is TGTGCCAGCTCACCAGAAGGGACAGTCGAATATCAGCCCCAGCATTTT.

The genes are TRBV11-2 and TRBJ2-7; D is perhaps TRBD2 (5 bases). CDR3 length equals 16 residues. Germline V CDR1 and CDR2: SGHAT, FQNNGV. V was clipped by 4 bases and J by 8 bases, with 24 bases between them. The CDR3 loop reads CASSSLPRGSSEKQYF. The DNA of the CDR3 is TGTGCCAGCAGCTCCCTCCCCCGGGGAAGTAGCGAGAAGCAGTACTTC. The whole variable domain, remainder taken from reference TRBV11-2 and TRBJ2-7, is EAGVAQSPRYKIIEKRQSVAFWCNPISGHATLYWYQQILGQGPKLLIQFQNNGVVDDSQLPKDRFSAERLKGVDSTLKIQPAKLEDSAVYLCASSSLPRGSSEKQYFGPGTRLTVT.

This rearrangement joins TRBV6-5 to TRBJ1-2; D is possibly TRBD1 (5 bases). CDR1 and CDR2 from the germline V gene are MNHEY and SVGAGI. The germline V and J ends were trimmed by 5 bases and 2 bases, with 12 bases remaining between them. The CDR3 has 14 residues. CDR3 sequence: CASSRGRENYGYTF. CDR3 coding DNA: TGTGCCAGCAGTAGGGGCAGAGAAAACTATGGCTACACCTTC.

The chain is built from TRBV7-9 and TRBJ2-5, with D maybe TRBD1 (6 bases). V lost 1 base and J 2 bases, leaving 14 bases between the germline ends. This CDR3 comprises 16 residues. Germline values: CDR1 SEHNR, CDR2 FQNEAQ (reference sequence). The DNA of the CDR3 is TGTGCCAGCAGCTTAGAGTCAGGGGAAGAGCAAGAGACCCAGTACTTC. This encodes CASSLESGEEQETQYF. Full variable domain (outside the CDR3, taken from reference TRBV7-9 and TRBJ2-5): DTGVSQNPRHKITKRGQNVTFRCDPISEHNRLYWYRQTLGQGPEFLTYFQNEAQLEKSRLLSDRFSAERPKGSFSTLEIQRTEQGDSAMYLCASSLESGEEQETQYFGPGTRLLVL.

This chain links TRBV5-1 with TRBJ2-7, with 10 bases fitting TRBD2. Germline V lookup: CDR1 SGHRS, CDR2 YFSETQ. CDR3 length: 16 residues. With 6 bases clipped from V and 4 bases from J, the junction kept 13 bases outside the gene matches. As DNA, the CDR3 is TGCGCCAGCAAAGGTCCTCTAGCGGGAGATAGGTACGAGCAGTACTTC. Amino acids: CASKGPLAGDRYEQYF.

The V and J genes are TRBV4-2 and TRBJ2-4; D is unresolved. V was trimmed by 4 bases and J by 9 bases, leaving 10 bases between them. The CDR3 is made up of 12 amino acids. Germline CDR1 is LGHNA and CDR2 is YNFKEQ. This CDR3 is CASSRSSGIQYF. DNA for the CDR3: TGTGCCAGCAGCCGATCGTCGGGCATTCAGTACTTC.